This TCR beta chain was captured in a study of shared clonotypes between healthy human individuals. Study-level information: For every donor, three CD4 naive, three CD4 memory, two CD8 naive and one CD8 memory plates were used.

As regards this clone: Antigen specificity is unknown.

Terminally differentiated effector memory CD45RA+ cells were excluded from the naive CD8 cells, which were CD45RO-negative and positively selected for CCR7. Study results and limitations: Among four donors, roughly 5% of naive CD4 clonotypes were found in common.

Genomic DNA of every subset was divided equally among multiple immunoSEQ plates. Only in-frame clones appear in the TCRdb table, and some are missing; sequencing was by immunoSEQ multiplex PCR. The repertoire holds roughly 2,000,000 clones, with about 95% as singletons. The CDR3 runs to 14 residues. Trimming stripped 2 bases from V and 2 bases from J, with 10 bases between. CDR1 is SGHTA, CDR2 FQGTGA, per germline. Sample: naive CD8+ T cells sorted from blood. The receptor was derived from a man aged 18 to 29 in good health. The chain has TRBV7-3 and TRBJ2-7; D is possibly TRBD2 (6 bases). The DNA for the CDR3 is TGTGCCAGCAGCTTATTCTCGGGAGCCTACGAGCAGTACTTC. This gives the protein CASSLFSGAYEQYF.